The subject of this entry is one TCR beta chain. The antigen it binds to is not known. Per-base qualities were not stored, and no clone one base away is much larger. The library relied on the immunoSEQ multiplex PCR assay. As stored in TCRdb, this immuneACCESS dataset retains in-frame rearrangements with V and J assigned. A fraction of the clones does not appear; measured against another copy, unresolved V genes explain less than half of the discrepancy, and the remainder lacks a known reason. This sample has around 100,000 clones in its table, and roughly 94% of those were observed once. Less than 0.35% of the sample belongs to the ten largest clones. The sample comes from a study of technical replicates of blood from a handful of donors (dated by TCRdb to between 2016 and 2019). V lost 6 bases and J lost 9 bases; the stretch between them is 14 bases long. Inclusive of the bounding cysteine and phenylalanine, the CDR3 is 12 residues long. The entry retains the CDR3 DNA only, 36 bases that are in frame from base 1. The germline V gene gives CDR1 as ENHRY and CDR2 as SYGVKD.

The rearrangement combines TRBV10-3 with TRBJ1-1; TRBD1 is a possible D gene, resting on 5 matching bases. Specimen: T cells isolated from PBMCs. The receptor comes from a human donor in good health. The DNA is TGTGCCATCAGCCCTGACCCGGACAAAGCTTTCTTT. It translates as CAISPDPDKAFF.